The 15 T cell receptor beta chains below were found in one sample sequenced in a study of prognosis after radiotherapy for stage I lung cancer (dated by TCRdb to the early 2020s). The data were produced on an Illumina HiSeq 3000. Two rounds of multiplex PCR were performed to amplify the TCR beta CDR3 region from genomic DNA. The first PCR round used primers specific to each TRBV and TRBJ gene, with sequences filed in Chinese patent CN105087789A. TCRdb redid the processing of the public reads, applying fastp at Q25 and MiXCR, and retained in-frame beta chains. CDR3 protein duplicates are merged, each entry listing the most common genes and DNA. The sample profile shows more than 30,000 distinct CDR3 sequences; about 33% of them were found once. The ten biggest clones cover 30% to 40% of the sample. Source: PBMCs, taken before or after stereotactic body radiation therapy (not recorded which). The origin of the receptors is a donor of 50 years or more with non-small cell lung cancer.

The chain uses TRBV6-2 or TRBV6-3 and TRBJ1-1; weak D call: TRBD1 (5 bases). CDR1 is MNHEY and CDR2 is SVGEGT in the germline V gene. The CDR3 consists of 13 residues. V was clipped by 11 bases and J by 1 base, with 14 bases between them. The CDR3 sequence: CAGSRGSNTEAFF. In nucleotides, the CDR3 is TGTGCCGGCTCGAGGGGCTCGAACACTGAAGCTTTCTTT.

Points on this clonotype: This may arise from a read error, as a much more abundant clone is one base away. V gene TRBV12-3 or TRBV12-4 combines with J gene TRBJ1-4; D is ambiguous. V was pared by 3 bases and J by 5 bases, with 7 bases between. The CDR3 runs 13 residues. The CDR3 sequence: CASSFRVNEKLFF. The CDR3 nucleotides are TGTGCCAGCAGTTTCCGGGTGAATGAAAAACTGTTTTTT.

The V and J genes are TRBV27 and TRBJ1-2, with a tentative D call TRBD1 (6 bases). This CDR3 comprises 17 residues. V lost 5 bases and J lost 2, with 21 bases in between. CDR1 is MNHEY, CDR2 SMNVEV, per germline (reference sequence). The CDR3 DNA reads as TGTGCCAGCAGTAAAAGGGGGACATGGGGCTCCAACTATGGCTACACCTTC. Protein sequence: CASSKRGTWGSNYGYTF.

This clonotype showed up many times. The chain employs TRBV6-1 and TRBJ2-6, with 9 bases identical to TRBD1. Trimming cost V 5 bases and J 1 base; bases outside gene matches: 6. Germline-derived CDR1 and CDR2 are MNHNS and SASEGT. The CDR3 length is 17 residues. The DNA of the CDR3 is TGTGCCAGCAGTCCCCGAGACAGGGGGTCTGGGGCCAACGTCCTGACTTTC. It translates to CASSPRDRGSGANVLTF.

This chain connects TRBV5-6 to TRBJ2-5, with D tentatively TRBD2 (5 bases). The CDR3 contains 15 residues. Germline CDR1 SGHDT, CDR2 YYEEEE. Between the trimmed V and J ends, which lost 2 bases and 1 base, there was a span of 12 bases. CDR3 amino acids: CASSLLAHVQETQYF. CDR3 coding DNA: TGTGCCAGCAGCTTATTAGCGCATGTCCAAGAGACCCAGTACTTC.

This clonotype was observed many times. CDR3 residues: CASSLDQRQFYEQYF. DNA for the CDR3: TGTGCCAGCAGCTTAGACCAGAGACAGTTTTACGAGCAGTACTTC. The gene calls are TRBV11-2 and TRBJ2-7; D perhaps matches TRBD1 (5 bases). V lost 0 bases to trimming and J lost 4 bases, with 13 bases between them. Germline assignment: CDR1 SGHAT and CDR2 FQNNGV. The CDR3 runs 15 residues.

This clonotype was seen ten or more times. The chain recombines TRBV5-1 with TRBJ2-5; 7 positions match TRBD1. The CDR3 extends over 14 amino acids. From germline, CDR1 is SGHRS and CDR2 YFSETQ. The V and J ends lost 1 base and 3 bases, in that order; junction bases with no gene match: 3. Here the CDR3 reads CASSLLGTEETQYF. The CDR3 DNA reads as TGCGCCAGCAGCTTGTTAGGGACAGAAGAGACCCAGTACTTC.

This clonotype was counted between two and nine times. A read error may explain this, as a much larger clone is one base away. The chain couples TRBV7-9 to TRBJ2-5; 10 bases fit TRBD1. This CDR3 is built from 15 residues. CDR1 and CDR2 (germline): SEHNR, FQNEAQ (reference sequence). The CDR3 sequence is CASSRDRGVQDTQYF. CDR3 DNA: TGTGCCAGCAGCCGGGACAGGGGAGTTCAAGATACCCAGTACTTC.

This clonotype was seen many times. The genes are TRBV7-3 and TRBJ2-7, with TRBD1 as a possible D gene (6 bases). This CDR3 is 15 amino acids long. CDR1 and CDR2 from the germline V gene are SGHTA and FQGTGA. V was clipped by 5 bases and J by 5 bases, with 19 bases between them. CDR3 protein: CASSASQQGTHEQYF. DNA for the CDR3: TGTGCCAGCAGCGCCTCCCAACAGGGAACCCACGAGCAGTACTTC.

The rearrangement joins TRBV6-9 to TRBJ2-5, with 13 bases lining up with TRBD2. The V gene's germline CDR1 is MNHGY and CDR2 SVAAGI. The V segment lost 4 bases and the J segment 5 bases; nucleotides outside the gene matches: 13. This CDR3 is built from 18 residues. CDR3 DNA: TGTGCCAGCAGTTCGTGCCGAGCCGGGACTAGCGGGATTGAGACCCAGTACTTC. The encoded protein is CASSSCRAGTSGIETQYF.

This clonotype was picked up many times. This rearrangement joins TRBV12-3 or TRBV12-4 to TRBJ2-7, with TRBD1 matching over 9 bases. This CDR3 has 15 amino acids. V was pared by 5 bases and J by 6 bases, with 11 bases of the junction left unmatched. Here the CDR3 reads CASSTRQGVASEQYF. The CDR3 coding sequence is TGTGCCAGCAGTACCCGACAGGGGGTGGCGAGCGAGCAGTACTTC.

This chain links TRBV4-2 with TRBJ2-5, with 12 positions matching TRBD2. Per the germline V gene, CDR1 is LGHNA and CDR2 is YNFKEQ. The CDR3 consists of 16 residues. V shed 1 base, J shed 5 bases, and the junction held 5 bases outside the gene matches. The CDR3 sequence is CASSQGTSGTGETQYF. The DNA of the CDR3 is TGTGCCAGCAGCCAAGGGACTAGCGGGACCGGGGAGACCCAGTACTTC.

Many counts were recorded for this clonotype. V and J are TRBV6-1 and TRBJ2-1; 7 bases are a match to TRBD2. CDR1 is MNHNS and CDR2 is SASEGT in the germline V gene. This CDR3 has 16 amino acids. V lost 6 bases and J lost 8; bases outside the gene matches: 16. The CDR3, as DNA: TGTGCCAGCAGAGGTGAGCGGGAACATCTACGGGATGAGCAGTTCTTC. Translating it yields CASRGEREHLRDEQFF.

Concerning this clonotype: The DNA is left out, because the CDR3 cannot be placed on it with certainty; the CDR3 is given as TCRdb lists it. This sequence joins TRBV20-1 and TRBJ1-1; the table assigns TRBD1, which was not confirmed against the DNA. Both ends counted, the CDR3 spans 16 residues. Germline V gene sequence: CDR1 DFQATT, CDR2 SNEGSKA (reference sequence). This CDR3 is CSAPQAVATGNTEALF.

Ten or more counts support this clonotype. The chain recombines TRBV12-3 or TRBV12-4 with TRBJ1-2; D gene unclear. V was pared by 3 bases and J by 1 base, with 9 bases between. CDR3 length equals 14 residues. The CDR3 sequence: CASSLVSHNYGYTF. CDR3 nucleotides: TGTGCCAGCAGTTTGGTTAGTCATAACTATGGCTACACCTTC.